This is a list of T cell receptor beta chains from one sample in a study of OX40 agonist ivuxolimab in advanced cancers. Profiling relied on immunoSEQ multiplex PCR, and the TCRdb table lists in-frame clones only, not all of them. The sample consists of roughly 80,000 clones, approximately 94% of them appearing once. The material was CD4+ or CD8+ T cells sorted from blood, obtained in a trial of the OX40 agonist ivuxolimab. The receptors were sampled from an adult with an advanced solid tumor such as melanoma, head and neck, liver or kidney cancer. Both conserved end residues are part of each CDR3. A D gene is named only where the DNA matches it firmly. Size is omitted from some rows. Given values are once, few, many or a class for expanded clones.

len | j_gene | v_gene | abundance | d_gene | CDR3aa | CDR3nt
15 | TRBJ1-2 | TRBV5-1 | - | - | CASSLESGARWGYTF | TGCGCCAGCAGCTTGGAGTCGGGGGCGCGGTGGGGCTACACCTTC
17 | TRBJ2-2 | TRBV15 | - | - | CATSREGGQLLTGELFF | TGTGCCACCAGCAGAGAAGGGGGGCAGCTACTCACCGGGGAGCTGTTTTTT
17 | TRBJ1-2 | TRBV5-6 | - | - | CASSSETTSKANYGYTF | TGTGCCAGCAGCTCCGAAACAACCTCTAAAGCTAACTATGGCTACACCTTC
17 | TRBJ2-1 | TRBV4-3 | - | TRBD2 | CASSQAPGLAVTNEQFF | TGCGCCAGCAGCCAAGCTCCGGGACTAGCGGTGACGAATGAGCAGTTCTTC
16 | TRBJ1-1 | TRBV7-9 | - | - | CASSPTQGGPNTEAFF | TGTGCCAGCAGCCCTACACAGGGTGGGCCGAACACTGAAGCTTTCTTT
17 | TRBJ1-3 | TRBV7-2 | - | TRBD1 | CASSLVGQVVFGNTIYF | TGTGCCAGCAGCTTAGTGGGACAGGTGGTCTTTGGAAACACCATATATTTT
15 | TRBJ2-1 | TRBV9 | - | - | CASSYRAPTSNEQFF | TGTGCCAGCAGCTACAGGGCACCAACAAGCAATGAGCAGTTCTTC
16 | TRBJ2-7 | TRBV14 | - | TRBD1 | CASSQDSLRDRIEQYF | TGTGCCAGCAGCCAAGACTCGCTCCGGGACAGGATCGAGCAGTACTTC
13 | TRBJ2-1 | TRBV5-1 | once | - | CASSPSSHNEQFF | TGCGCCAGCAGCCCCAGCAGCCACAATGAGCAGTTCTTC
12 | TRBJ2-1 | TRBV19 | - | TRBD2 | CATREGYNEQFF | TGTGCCACCAGGGAGGGGTACAATGAGCAGTTCTTC
13 | TRBJ2-1 | TRBV5-8 | - | TRBD1 | CASRGRGHNEQFF | TGTGCCAGCAGGGGAAGGGGGCATAATGAGCAGTTCTTC
14 | TRBJ1-2 | TRBV5-5 | - | - | CASSLDPGNYGYTF | TGTGCCAGCAGCTTGGATCCAGGGAATTATGGCTACACCTTC
14 | TRBJ2-2 | TRBV5-6 | - | - | CASRPGTYTGELFF | TGTGCCAGCAGGCCGGGTACTTACACCGGGGAGCTGTTTTTT
15 | TRBJ1-1 | TRBV4-1 | few | - | CASSQGVQRNTEAFF | TGCGCCAGCAGCCAAGGAGTACAGAGGAACACTGAAGCTTTCTTT
14 | TRBJ1-1 | TRBV5-4 | once | TRBD1 | CASSLVSGTVEAFF | TGTGCCAGCAGCTTGGTATCAGGGACAGTTGAAGCTTTCTTT
17 | TRBJ2-1 | TRBV7-9 | - | TRBD2 | CASSPPLAGASYNEQFF | TGTGCCAGCAGCCCACCATTAGCGGGAGCGTCCTACAATGAGCAGTTCTTC
16 | TRBJ1-2 | TRBV4-3 | - | TRBD1 | CASSQDPTGGESGYTF | TGCGCCAGCAGCCAAGATCCAACAGGGGGCGAGTCTGGCTACACCTTC
18 | TRBJ2-7 | TRBV21-1 | - | - | CASNAKWDRGRGSYEQYF | TGTGCCAGCAACGCAAAGTGGGACAGGGGGCGGGGGTCCTACGAGCAGTACTTC
15 | TRBJ1-2 | TRBV7-8 | - | TRBD1 | CASSPGQGFNYGYTF | TGTGCCAGCAGCCCGGGACAGGGTTTTAACTATGGCTACACCTTC
14 | TRBJ1-1 | TRBV7-9 | few | - | CASSLDRMNTEAFF | TGTGCCAGCAGCCTCGACAGAATGAACACTGAAGCTTTCTTT
13 | TRBJ1-2 | TRBV30 | - | TRBD1 | CARGQGSNNGYTF | TGTGCCCGTGGACAGGGAAGCAATAATGGCTACACCTTC
12 | TRBJ1-2 | TRBV6-6 | - | - | CASRLANYGYTF | TGTGCCAGCAGGTTGGCTAACTATGGCTACACCTTC
16 | TRBJ2-3 | TRBV5-6 | - | - | CASSLLGQAPTDTQYF | TGTGCCAGCAGCTTGTTGGGACAAGCGCCTACAGATACGCAGTATTTT
14 | TRBJ2-2 | TRBV27 | few | - | CASMGGIGTGELFF | TGTGCCAGCATGGGCGGGATCGGCACCGGGGAGCTGTTTTTT
15 | TRBJ2-3 | TRBV4-3 | - | TRBD1 | CASSPGQGFTDTQYF | TGCGCCAGCAGCCCGGGACAGGGATTCACAGATACGCAGTATTTT
14 | TRBJ2-2 | TRBV7-6 | - | - | CASRPNQGGGELFF | TGTGCCAGCAGGCCTAATCAGGGCGGCGGGGAGCTGTTTTTT
15 | TRBJ2-2 | TRBV7-6 | - | - | CASSPGSASPGELFF | TGTGCCAGCAGCCCTGGGAGCGCGTCGCCCGGGGAGCTGTTTTTT
15 | TRBJ1-2 | TRBV4-1 | - | TRBD1 | CASSQRTSGGYGYTF | TGCGCCAGCAGCCAACGGACGTCAGGGGGTTATGGCTACACCTTC
15 | TRBJ2-1 | TRBV4-3 | - | TRBD1 | CASSQEKPAGGDKFF | TGCGCCAGCAGCCAAGAGAAACCTGCAGGGGGAGATAAGTTCTTC
15 | TRBJ2-3 | TRBV19 | - | TRBD1 | CATSSGTAGTDTQYF | TGTGCCACCTCGTCTGGGACAGCGGGCACAGATACGCAGTATTTT
15 | TRBJ1-1 | TRBV29-1 | - | - | CSVVPSAVLFAEAFF | TGCAGCGTTGTTCCCTCGGCGGTGTTGTTCGCTGAAGCTTTCTTT
19 | TRBJ2-6 | TRBV13 | - | TRBD2 | CASSLGRLADRSGANVLTF | TGTGCCAGCAGCTTAGGTCGCCTAGCGGATAGGTCTGGGGCCAACGTCCTGACTTTC
14 | TRBJ2-7 | TRBV7-2 | - | TRBD2 | CASSSAGTRWLEYF | TGTGCCAGCAGCTCGGCCGGGACTAGGTGGCTGGAGTACTTC
15 | TRBJ2-2 | TRBV27 | - | TRBD1 | CASSFGQGSTGELFF | TGTGCCAGCAGTTTTGGACAGGGGAGCACCGGGGAGCTGTTTTTT
14 | TRBJ2-1 | TRBV6-5 | - | - | CASSWSGRENEQFF | TGTGCCAGCAGTTGGAGCGGTCGGGAGAATGAGCAGTTCTTC
14 | TRBJ2-2 | TRBV5-6 | once | TRBD2 | CASSWTSRPGELFF | TGTGCCAGCAGCTGGACTAGCCGGCCCGGGGAGCTGTTTTTT
20 | TRBJ2-4 | TRBV7-8 | - | - | CASSSNPASPEGLAKNIQYF | TGTGCCAGCAGCTCGAACCCGGCAAGCCCCGAGGGACTAGCCAAAAACATTCAGTACTTC
14 | TRBJ2-7 | TRBV27 | once | - | CASSLKGTNYEQYF | TGTGCCAGCAGTTTAAAGGGGACAAATTACGAGCAGTACTTC
17 | TRBJ2-3 | TRBV5-8 | - | - | CASTTPREGGTGDTQYF | TGTGCCAGCACAACACCTCGAGAGGGGGGAACGGGAGATACGCAGTATTTT
14 | TRBJ1-5 | TRBV28 | - | - | CASSFKVRNQPQHF | TGTGCCAGCAGTTTTAAAGTACGCAATCAGCCCCAGCATTTT
16 | TRBJ1-4 | TRBV4-3 | - | TRBD1 | CASSHLSGTGGEKLFF | TGCGCCAGCAGCCATCTCTCCGGGACAGGGGGTGAAAAACTGTTTTTT
14 | TRBJ2-7 | TRBV19 | - | TRBD1 | CASSSGTGSYEQYF | TGTGCCAGTAGTTCCGGGACAGGCTCCTACGAGCAGTACTTC
16 | TRBJ2-7 | TRBV7-9 | - | - | CASSFPDFTGEDEQYF | TGTGCCAGCAGCTTCCCGGACTTTACGGGGGAGGACGAGCAGTACTTC
16 | TRBJ2-2 | TRBV11-3 | - | TRBD1 | CASSARTRTGTGELFF | TGTGCCAGCAGCGCCAGGACCAGGACAGGGACCGGGGAGCTGTTTTTT
14 | TRBJ2-1 | TRBV4-2 | once | TRBD2 | CASSRTSGDNEQFF | TGTGCCAGCAGCCGGACTAGCGGGGACAATGAGCAGTTCTTC
13 | TRBJ2-7 | TRBV14 | - | - | CASSQTLTYEQYF | TGTGCCAGCAGCCAGACTTTAACCTACGAGCAGTACTTC
14 | TRBJ1-2 | TRBV23-1 | once | - | CASSQSSGPYGYTF | TGCGCCAGCAGTCAATCCTCAGGGCCGTATGGCTACACCTTC
15 | TRBJ2-7 | TRBV2 | - | TRBD2 | CASSEWREDPYEQYF | TGTGCCAGCAGTGAGTGGCGGGAGGACCCCTACGAGCAGTACTTC
12 | TRBJ1-1 | TRBV28 | - | - | CASSPGITEAFF | TGTGCCAGCAGTCCCGGAATTACAGAAGCTTTCTTT
14 | TRBJ2-2 | TRBV29-1 | - | - | CSVVSSSNTGELFF | TGCAGCGTTGTAAGTTCCTCGAACACCGGGGAGCTGTTTTTT
15 | TRBJ2-1 | TRBV9 | - | - | CASSPPPGTYNEQFF | TGTGCCAGCAGCCCACCGCCTGGAACCTACAATGAGCAGTTCTTC
14 | TRBJ1-2 | TRBV4-1 | - | TRBD1 | CASSQGTGGSGYTF | TGCGCCAGCAGCCAAGGGACAGGGGGTTCTGGCTACACCTTC
13 | TRBJ1-1 | TRBV6-1 | - | - | CASSEAGATEAFF | TGTGCCAGCAGTGAAGCCGGCGCTACTGAAGCTTTCTTT
15 | TRBJ1-2 | TRBV7-9 | - | TRBD1 | CASSLSGQGDYGYTF | TGTGCCAGCAGCTTATCAGGACAGGGGGACTATGGCTACACCTTC
13 | TRBJ1-1 | TRBV30 | - | - | CAWSVGSWGEAFF | TGTGCCTGGAGTGTCGGTAGTTGGGGTGAGGCTTTCTTT
15 | TRBJ2-5 | TRBV15 | - | - | CATSREGISQETQYF | TGTGCCACCAGCAGAGAGGGAATCAGCCAAGAGACCCAGTACTTC
15 | TRBJ1-6 | TRBV12-5 | - | - | CASGFWGSYNSPLHF | TGTGCTAGTGGCTTCTGGGGTTCCTATAATTCACCCCTCCACTTT
16 | TRBJ2-2 | TRBV7-8 | - | - | CASSSSWGADTGELFF | TGTGCCAGCAGCTCTTCTTGGGGCGCGGACACCGGGGAGCTGTTTTTT
17 | TRBJ2-1 | TRBV1 | - | - | CTSSPRRSGLAGLSQFF | TGCACCAGCAGCCCCCGAAGATCGGGACTAGCGGGTCTTTCGCAGTTCTTC